Sequencing of this TCR beta chain was carried out in a study of T cell responses to AZD1222 COVID-19 vaccine. Points from the study as a whole: A mostly white British donor set with more females was recruited, and clonal diversity was possibly underestimated. There were vaccine-associated CD4 TCRs across spike, dominant at 160-218 and 743-854. Regions left unmutated in variants are reportedly the target of nearly half of spike-specific TCRs.

In regard to this clone: What it binds is unknown.

The protocol was immunoSEQ multiplex PCR, while the TCRdb copy is restricted to in-frame clones and leaves out a portion. The data contain about 190,000 clones, over 80% of them singletons. The germline V gene encodes CDR1 MNHEY and CDR2 SMNVEV (reference sequence). The CDR3 has 15 residues. The V segment lost 6 bases and the J segment 2 bases; nucleotides outside the gene matches: 7. The sequence came from an adult in good health. The starting material was peripheral blood, obtained on day 0 of MenACWY control vaccination. The J gene is TRBJ2-1, the V gene TRBV27; 7 bases are shared with TRBD1. The CDR3 here is CASRTGTVAYNEQFF. The CDR3 DNA follows: TGTGCCAGCAGGACCGGGACAGTAGCCTACAATGAGCAGTTCTTC.